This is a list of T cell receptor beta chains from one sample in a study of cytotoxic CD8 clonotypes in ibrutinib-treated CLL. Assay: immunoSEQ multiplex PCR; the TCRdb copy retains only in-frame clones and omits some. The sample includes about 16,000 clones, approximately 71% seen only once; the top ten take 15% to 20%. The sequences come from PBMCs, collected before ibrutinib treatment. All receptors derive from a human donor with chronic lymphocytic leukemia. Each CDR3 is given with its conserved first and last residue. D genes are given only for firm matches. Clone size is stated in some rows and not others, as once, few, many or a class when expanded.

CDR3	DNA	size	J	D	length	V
CASSSAGAIDTQYF	TGTGCCAGCAGCTCCGCGGGGGCCATAGATACGCAGTATTTT	once	TRBJ2-3	-	14	TRBV7-3
CAWSVKANLRPGELFF	TGTGCCTGGAGTGTAAAGGCTAACCTTAGACCCGGGGAGCTGTTTTTT	-	TRBJ2-2	-	16	TRBV30
CASSLKRSGGRYEQYF	TGTGCCAGCAGCCTGAAAAGATCAGGGGGCCGATACGAGCAGTACTTC	-	TRBJ2-7	TRBD1	16	TRBV7-2
CASSLTQATDTQYF	TGTGCCAGCAGCTTAACGCAGGCCACAGATACGCAGTATTTT	-	TRBJ2-3	-	14	TRBV7-3
CASSVGQGNIMNTEAFF	TGTGCCAGCAGTGTCGGACAGGGGAATATTATGAACACTGAAGCTTTCTTT	-	TRBJ1-1	TRBD1	17	TRBV7-2
CASSRTDTQYF	TGTGCCAGCAGCCGCACAGATACGCAGTATTTT	once	TRBJ2-3	-	11	TRBV7-9
CASRAGGAANSPLHF	TGTGCCAGCAGGGCGGGGGGGGCGGCAAATTCACCCCTCCACTTT	-	TRBJ1-6	-	15	TRBV2
CASSQEGLDTNEQFF	TGTGCCAGCAGCCAGGAGGGACTAGACACCAATGAGCAGTTCTTC	-	TRBJ2-1	TRBD2	15	TRBV11-1
CASSRTGGGITEAFF	TGTGCCAGTAGTAGGACAGGGGGCGGCATCACTGAAGCTTTCTTT	-	TRBJ1-1	TRBD1	15	TRBV19
CASSLEGGASEAFF	TGCGCCAGCAGCTTGGAAGGGGGCGCATCTGAAGCTTTCTTT	-	TRBJ1-1	TRBD1	14	TRBV5-1
CASSISSGGTADTQYF	TGTGCCAGTAGTATCTCTAGCGGGGGGACCGCAGATACGCAGTATTTT	once	TRBJ2-3	TRBD2	16	TRBV19
CASSLTANTEAFF	TGTGCCAGCAGCTTGACCGCGAACACTGAAGCTTTCTTT	-	TRBJ1-1	-	13	TRBV5-6
CASSLAGLEETQYF	TGTGCCAGCAGCTTGGCGGGGCTCGAAGAGACCCAGTACTTC	-	TRBJ2-5	-	14	TRBV7-9
CASSVQGTAETQYF	TGTGCCAGCAGCGTACAGGGCACAGCGGAGACCCAGTACTTC	-	TRBJ2-5	-	14	TRBV9
CASSQDRRGLYGYTF	TGCGCCAGCAGCCAAGATCGGAGGGGGCTCTATGGCTACACCTTC	-	TRBJ1-2	TRBD1	15	TRBV4-3
CASSQDPREDTQYF	TGTGCCAGCAGCCAAGATCCCAGGGAAGATACGCAGTATTTT	-	TRBJ2-3	-	14	TRBV4-2
CAWKGSGYGYTF	TGTGCCTGGAAGGGATCCGGCTATGGCTACACCTTC	-	TRBJ1-2	-	12	TRBV30
CASSLGSITRLLKNNEQFF	TGTGCCAGCAGCTTGGGCTCCATTACTAGGTTACTAAAAAACAATGAGCAGTTCTTC	-	TRBJ2-1	-	19	TRBV5-6
CASSQTGTNEQFF	TGTGCCAGCAGTCAGACAGGGACTAACGAGCAGTTCTTC	few	TRBJ2-1	-	13	TRBV28
CASSLDTSIVNEQFF	TGCGCCAGCAGCTTGGACACTAGCATAGTCAATGAGCAGTTCTTC	few	TRBJ2-1	-	15	TRBV5-1
CASGALGSSYEQYF	TGTGCCAGCGGCGCCCTAGGGAGCTCCTACGAGCAGTACTTC	few	TRBJ2-7	-	14	TRBV5-6
CASSLDRGNEKLFF	TGCGCCAGCAGCTTGGATCGTGGTAATGAAAAACTGTTTTTT	few	TRBJ1-4	-	14	TRBV5-1
CASSVGLEQYF	TGCGCCAGCAGCGTTGGGCTCGAGCAGTACTTC	-	TRBJ2-7	-	11	TRBV5-1
CASSLEGGREAFF	TGCGCCAGCAGCTTGGAGGGGGGAAGGGAAGCTTTCTTT	-	TRBJ1-1	-	13	TRBV5-1
CSVYVAVNTEAFF	TGCAGCGTTTATGTCGCAGTGAACACTGAAGCTTTCTTT	-	TRBJ1-1	-	13	TRBV29-1
CASTSQNTEAFF	TGCGCCAGCACTTCTCAGAACACTGAAGCTTTCTTT	-	TRBJ1-1	-	12	TRBV5-1
CASSYKSVSGSGPQHF	TGTGCCAGCAGTTACAAATCAGTGTCAGGGAGTGGGCCCCAGCATTTT	-	TRBJ1-5	-	16	TRBV6-6
CASSLLTPQGAYEQYF	TGTGCCAGCAGTTTATTAACCCCCCAGGGCGCCTACGAGCAGTACTTC	-	TRBJ2-7	-	16	TRBV28
CASSSRQEAFF	TGTGCCAGCAGCTCCAGACAGGAAGCTTTCTTT	few	TRBJ1-1	-	11	TRBV7-9
CASSFRGTEAFF	TGTGCCAGCAGCTTCAGGGGCACTGAAGCTTTCTTT	-	TRBJ1-1	-	12	TRBV2
CASSLFQGATEAFF	TGTGCCAGCAGCTTATTTCAGGGGGCGACTGAAGCTTTCTTT	-	TRBJ1-1	TRBD1	14	TRBV7-8
CAIKGVSNQPQHF	TGTGCCATCAAAGGAGTTAGCAATCAGCCCCAGCATTTT	-	TRBJ1-5	-	13	TRBV28
CSVLAGGHETQYF	TGCAGCGTTCTAGCGGGGGGGCACGAGACCCAGTACTTC	-	TRBJ2-5	TRBD2	13	TRBV29-1
CSAQGASGGPIPYEQYF	TGCAGCGCTCAGGGGGCTAGCGGGGGGCCAATCCCCTACGAGCAGTACTTC	-	TRBJ2-7	TRBD2	17	TRBV29-1
CASRASRNTEAFF	TGTGCCAGCAGGGCCTCACGGAACACTGAAGCTTTCTTT	-	TRBJ1-1	-	13	TRBV6-1
CASSLGVGGTDTQYF	TGCGCCAGCAGCTTGGGTGTCGGTGGGACAGATACGCAGTATTTT	-	TRBJ2-3	-	15	TRBV5-1
CASSEPVTGQTQYF	TGTGCCAGCAGTGAACCAGTGACAGGGCAGACCCAGTACTTC	few	TRBJ2-5	TRBD1	14	TRBV6-1
CAIKASGGQETQYF	TGTGCCATCAAAGCTAGCGGGGGGCAAGAGACCCAGTACTTC	once	TRBJ2-5	TRBD2	14	TRBV10-3
CASSLDSLGYTF	TGCGCCAGCAGCTTGGATTCCTTAGGCTACACCTTC	-	TRBJ1-2	-	12	TRBV5-1
CASSGGGYSNQPQHF	TGTGCCAGCAGCGGAGGGGGGTATAGCAATCAGCCCCAGCATTTT	-	TRBJ1-5	-	15	TRBV9
CATSTSGGRYNEQFF	TGTGCCACCAGCACTAGCGGGGGCCGCTACAATGAGCAGTTCTTC	-	TRBJ2-1	TRBD2	15	TRBV15
CARTGGFGELFF	TGCGCCAGGACAGGGGGTTTCGGGGAGCTGTTTTTT	-	TRBJ2-2	TRBD1	12	TRBV10-1
CASSSAGLYYEQYF	TGCGCCAGCAGCAGTGCGGGATTATACTACGAGCAGTACTTC	-	TRBJ2-7	-	14	TRBV5-1
CASSLGTKNTDTQYF	TGTGCCAGCAGCCTCGGGACTAAGAACACAGATACGCAGTATTTT	-	TRBJ2-3	TRBD2	15	TRBV7-9